This T cell receptor beta chain was captured by sequencing in a study of human T cells and chemical hapten exposure. Findings of the study overall: Expanded TCRs made up significantly more big CDR3 similarity clusters than controls did.

Time point in this sample: pre-sensitization, week 0. Stated treatment: therapeutic diphenylcyclopropenone sensitization with weekly scalp DPC. Prior to each patch test being applied, blood was drawn. V lost 2 bases and J 4 bases, leaving 5 bases between the germline ends. The CDR3 totals 12 residues. The germline gives CDR1 SGHTA, CDR2 FQGNSA. This clonotype appeared many times. Its specificity is not known. TCRdb re-called the RACE reads through MiXCR, storing one row per CDR3 protein. Of under 100,000 distinct CDR3 sequences listed, around 7.9% are singletons. The J gene is TRBJ1-1, the V gene TRBV7-2; D gene unclear. The material sequenced was whole blood, taken in connection with sensitization to the hapten diphenylcyclopropenone (DPC). The receptor was derived from a man aged 40-50 years with alopecia areata. Some clones in this sample may be carry-over from other donors' samples. The CDR3 loop reads CASSLQVTEAFF. Here the CDR3 DNA reads TGTGCCAGCAGCTTACAGGTCACTGAAGCTTTCTTT.